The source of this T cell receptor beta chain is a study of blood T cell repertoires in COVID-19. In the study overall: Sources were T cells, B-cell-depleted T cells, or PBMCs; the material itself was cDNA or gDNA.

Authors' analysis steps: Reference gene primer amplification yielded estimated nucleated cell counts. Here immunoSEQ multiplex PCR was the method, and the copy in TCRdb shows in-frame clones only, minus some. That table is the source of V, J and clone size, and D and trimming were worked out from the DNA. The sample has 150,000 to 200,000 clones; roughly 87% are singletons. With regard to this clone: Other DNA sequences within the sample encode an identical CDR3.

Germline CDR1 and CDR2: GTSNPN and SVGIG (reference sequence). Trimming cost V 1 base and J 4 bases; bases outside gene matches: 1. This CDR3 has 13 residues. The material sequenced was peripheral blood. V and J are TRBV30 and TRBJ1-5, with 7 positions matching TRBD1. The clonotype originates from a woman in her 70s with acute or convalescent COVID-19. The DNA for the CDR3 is TGTGCCTGGAGTGGACAGGGAAATCAGCCCCAGCATTTT. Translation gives CAWSGQGNQPQHF.